Given below is one T cell receptor (beta chain) in context. This sample was included in a study of blood T cell repertoires in COVID-19. Two negative PCRs, clearance, or symptom resolution had been documented for recovered Cohort 3 donors. Sequencing used immunoSEQ multiplex PCR; TCRdb keeps in-frame clones, though not all of them. The table includes 310,000 or so clones, about 90% detected once. V was clipped by 7 bases and J by 13 bases; unmatched bases: 7. The CDR3 spans 11 residues. Sequencing was carried out using PBMCs or T cells enriched from blood (not recorded which). The receptor was derived from a woman aged 25 to 45 who had recovered from COVID-19. The J gene is TRBJ2-1, the V gene TRBV12-3 or TRBV12-4, with TRBD1 matching 7 bases. The CDR3 is CASKQGQPQFF. CDR3 coding DNA: TGTGCCAGCAAGCAGGGACAGCCCCAGTTCTTC.